This note documents a single T cell receptor (beta chain) sequence. Its antigen remains unidentified. Measured with immunoSEQ multiplex PCR; TCRdb has only the in-frame clones, and not every one. This sample has under 80,000 clones, with 70% to 90% found just once. These data come from a study of OX40 agonist ivuxolimab in advanced cancers. Study results and limitations: Certain nonresponders additionally had low normalized T-cell clonal expansion.

Trimming shortened V by 4 bases and J by 0 bases, and 16 bases separated the two germline ends. The length of the CDR3 is 16 residues. Germline CDR1 and CDR2: SGHDT and YYEEEE. The clonotype was recovered from an adult with an advanced solid tumor such as melanoma, head and neck, liver or kidney cancer. The V call is TRBV5-6, the J call TRBJ1-2; a weak D match, TRBD1 (5 bases). Source: CD4+ or CD8+ T cells sorted from blood, taken in a trial of the OX40 agonist ivuxolimab. CDR3 protein: CASSQTGTAANYGYTF. In DNA, the CDR3 is TGTGCCAGCAGCCAAACCGGGACGGCAGCTAACTATGGCTACACCTTC.